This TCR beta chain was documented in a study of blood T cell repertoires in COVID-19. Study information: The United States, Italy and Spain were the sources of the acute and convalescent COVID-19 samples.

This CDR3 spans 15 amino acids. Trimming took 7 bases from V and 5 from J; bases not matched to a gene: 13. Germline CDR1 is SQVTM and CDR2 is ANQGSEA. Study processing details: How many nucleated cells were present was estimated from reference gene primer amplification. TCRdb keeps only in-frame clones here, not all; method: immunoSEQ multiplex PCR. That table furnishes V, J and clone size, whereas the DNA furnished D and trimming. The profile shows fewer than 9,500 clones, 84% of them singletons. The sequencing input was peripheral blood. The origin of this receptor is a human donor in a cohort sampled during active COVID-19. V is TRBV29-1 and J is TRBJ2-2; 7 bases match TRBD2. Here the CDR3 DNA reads TGCAGCGCCCGGTTGGCTAGCGGCAGTACCGGGGAGCTGTTTTTT. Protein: CSARLASGSTGELFF.